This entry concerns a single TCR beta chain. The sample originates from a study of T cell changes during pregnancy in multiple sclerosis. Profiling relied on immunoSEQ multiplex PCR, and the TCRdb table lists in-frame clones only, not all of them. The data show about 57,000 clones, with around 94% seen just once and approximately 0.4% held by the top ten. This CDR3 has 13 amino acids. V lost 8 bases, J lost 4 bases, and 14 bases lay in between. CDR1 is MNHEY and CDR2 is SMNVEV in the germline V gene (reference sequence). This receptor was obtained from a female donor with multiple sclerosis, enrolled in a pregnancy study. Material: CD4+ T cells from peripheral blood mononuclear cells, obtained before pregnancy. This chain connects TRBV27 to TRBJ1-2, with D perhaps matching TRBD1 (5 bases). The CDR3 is CASRGEGLYGYTF. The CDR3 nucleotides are TGTGCCAGCCGTGGTGAGGGACTCTATGGCTACACCTTC.